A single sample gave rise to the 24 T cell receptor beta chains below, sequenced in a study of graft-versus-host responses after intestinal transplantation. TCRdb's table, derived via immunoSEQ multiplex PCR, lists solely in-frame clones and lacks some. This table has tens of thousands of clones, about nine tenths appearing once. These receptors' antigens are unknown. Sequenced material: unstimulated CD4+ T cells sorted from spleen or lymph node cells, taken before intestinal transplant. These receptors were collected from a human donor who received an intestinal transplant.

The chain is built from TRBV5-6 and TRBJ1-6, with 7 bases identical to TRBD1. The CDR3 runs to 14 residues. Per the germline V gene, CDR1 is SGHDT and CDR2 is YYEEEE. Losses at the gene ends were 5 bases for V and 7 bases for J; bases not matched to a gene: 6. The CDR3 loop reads CASRGDSGNSPLHF. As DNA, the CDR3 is TGTGCCAGCAGGGGGGACAGCGGAAATTCACCCCTCCACTTT.

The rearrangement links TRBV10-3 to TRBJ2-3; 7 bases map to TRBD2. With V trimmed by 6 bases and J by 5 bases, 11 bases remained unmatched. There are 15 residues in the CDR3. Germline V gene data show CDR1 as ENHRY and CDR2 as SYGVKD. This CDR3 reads CAISPSWGGGDTQYF. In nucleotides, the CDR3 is TGTGCCATCAGCCCCTCTTGGGGGGGAGGAGATACGCAGTATTTT.

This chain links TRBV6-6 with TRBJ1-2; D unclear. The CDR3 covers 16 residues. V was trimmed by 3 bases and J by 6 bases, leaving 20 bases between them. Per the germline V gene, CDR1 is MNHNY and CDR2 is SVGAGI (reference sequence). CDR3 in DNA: TGTGCCAGCAGTTATAGTCCGTTGAATCTAAGAGATGGCTACACCTTC. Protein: CASSYSPLNLRDGYTF.

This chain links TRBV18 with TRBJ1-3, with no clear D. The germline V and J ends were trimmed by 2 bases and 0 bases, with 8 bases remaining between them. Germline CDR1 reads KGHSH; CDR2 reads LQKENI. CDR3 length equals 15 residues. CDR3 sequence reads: CASSPYDTSGNTIYF. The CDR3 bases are TGTGCCAGCTCACCATATGACACCTCTGGAAACACCATATATTTT. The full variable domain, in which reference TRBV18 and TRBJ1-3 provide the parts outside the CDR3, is NAGVMQNPRHLVRRRGQEARLRCSPMKGHSHVYWYRQLPEEGLKFMVYLQKENIIDESGMPKERFSAEFPKEGPSILRIQQVVRGDSAAYFCASSPYDTSGNTIYFGEGSWLTVV.

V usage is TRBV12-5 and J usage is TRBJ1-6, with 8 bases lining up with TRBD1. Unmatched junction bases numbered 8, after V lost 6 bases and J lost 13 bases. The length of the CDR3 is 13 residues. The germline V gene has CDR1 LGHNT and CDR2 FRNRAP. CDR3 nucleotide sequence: TGTGCTAGTGGGGGGACAGGCTCGTCGCCCCTCCACTTT. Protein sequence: CASGGTGSSPLHF.

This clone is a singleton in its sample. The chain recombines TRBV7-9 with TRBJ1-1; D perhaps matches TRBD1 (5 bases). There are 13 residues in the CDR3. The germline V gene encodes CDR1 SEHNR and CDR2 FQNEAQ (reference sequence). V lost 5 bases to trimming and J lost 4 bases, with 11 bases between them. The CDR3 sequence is CASSPPGGTEAFF. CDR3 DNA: TGTGCCAGCAGCCCCCCGGGGGGCACTGAAGCTTTCTTT.

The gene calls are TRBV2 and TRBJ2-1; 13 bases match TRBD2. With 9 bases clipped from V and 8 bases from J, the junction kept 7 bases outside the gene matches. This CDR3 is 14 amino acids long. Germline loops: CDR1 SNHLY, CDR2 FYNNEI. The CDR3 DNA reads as TGTGCCAGAGGACTAGCGGGGGTGGGCTATGAGCAGTTCTTC. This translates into CARGLAGVGYEQFF.

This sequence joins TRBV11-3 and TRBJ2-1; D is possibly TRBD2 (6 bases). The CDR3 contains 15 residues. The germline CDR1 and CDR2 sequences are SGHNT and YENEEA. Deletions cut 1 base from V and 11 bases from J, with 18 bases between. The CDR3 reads CASSLATTGTLQQFF. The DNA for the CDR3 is TGTGCCAGCAGCTTAGCAACGACCGGGACTCTACAGCAGTTCTTC.

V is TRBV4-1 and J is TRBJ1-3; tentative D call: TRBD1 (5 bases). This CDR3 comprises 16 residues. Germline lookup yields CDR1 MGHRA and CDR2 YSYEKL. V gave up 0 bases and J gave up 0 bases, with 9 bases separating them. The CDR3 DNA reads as TGCGCCAGCAGCCAAGATACGGGGGTCTCTGGAAACACCATATATTTT. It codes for CASSQDTGVSGNTIYF.

CDR3 region: CSVREGSGYTF. The CDR3 nucleotides are TGCAGCGTCCGGGAAGGGTCGGGCTACACCTTC. The chain couples TRBV29-1 to TRBJ1-2; D not resolved. Trimming pared 6 bases from V and 8 bases from J, leaving 13 bases between. The CDR3 sequence is 11 residues long. Germline V lookup: CDR1 SQVTM, CDR2 ANQGSEA.

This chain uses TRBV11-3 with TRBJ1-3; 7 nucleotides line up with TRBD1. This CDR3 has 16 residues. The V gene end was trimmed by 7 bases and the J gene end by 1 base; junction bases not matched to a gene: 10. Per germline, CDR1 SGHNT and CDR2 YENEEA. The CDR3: CASTLQGQRSGNTIYF. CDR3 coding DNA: TGTGCCAGCACCCTGCAGGGACAGAGATCTGGAAACACCATATATTTT. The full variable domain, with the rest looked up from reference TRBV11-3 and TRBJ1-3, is EAGVVQSPRYKIIEKKQPVAFWCNPISGHNTLYWYLQNLGQGPELLIRYENEEAVDDSQLPKDRFSAERLKGVDSTLKIQPAELGDSAVYLCASTLQGQRSGNTIYFGEGSWLTVV.

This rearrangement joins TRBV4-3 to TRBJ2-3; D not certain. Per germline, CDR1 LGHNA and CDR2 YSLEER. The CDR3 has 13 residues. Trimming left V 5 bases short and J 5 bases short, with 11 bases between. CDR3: CASSGEVGDTQYF. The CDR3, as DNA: TGCGCCAGCAGCGGAGAGGTTGGAGATACGCAGTATTTT.

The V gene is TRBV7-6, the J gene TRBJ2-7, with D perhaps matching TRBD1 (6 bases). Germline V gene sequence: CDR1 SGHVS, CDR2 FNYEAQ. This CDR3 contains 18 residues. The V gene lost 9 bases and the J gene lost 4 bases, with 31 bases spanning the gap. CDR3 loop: CARAPDTPQGIVQYEQYF. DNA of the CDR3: TGTGCCAGGGCACCGGACACTCCACAGGGTATAGTCCAATACGAGCAGTACTTC.

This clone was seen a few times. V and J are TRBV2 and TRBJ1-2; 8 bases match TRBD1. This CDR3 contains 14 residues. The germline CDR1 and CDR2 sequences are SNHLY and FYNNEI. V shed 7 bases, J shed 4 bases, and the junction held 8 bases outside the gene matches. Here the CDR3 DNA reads TGTGCCAGCACAAGGGGAGACAGGGGCTATGGCTACACCTTC. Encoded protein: CASTRGDRGYGYTF. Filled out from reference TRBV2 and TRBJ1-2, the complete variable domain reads EPEVTQTPSHQVTQMGQEVILRCVPISNHLYFYWYRQILGQKVEFLVSFYNNEISEKSEIFDDQFSVERPDGSNFTLKIRSTKLEDSAMYFCASTRGDRGYGYTFGSGTRLTVV.

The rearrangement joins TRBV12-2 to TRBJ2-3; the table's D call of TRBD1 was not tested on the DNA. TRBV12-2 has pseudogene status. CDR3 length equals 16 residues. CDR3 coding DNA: TGTGCAAGTCGCTTTAGGGTAGGACACTGCACAGATACGCAGTATTTT. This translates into CASRFRVGHCTDTQYF.

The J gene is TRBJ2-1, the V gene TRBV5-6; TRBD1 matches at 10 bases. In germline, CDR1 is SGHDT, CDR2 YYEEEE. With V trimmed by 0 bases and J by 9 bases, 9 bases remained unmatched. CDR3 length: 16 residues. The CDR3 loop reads CASSLAGTGEGGEQFF. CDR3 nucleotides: TGTGCCAGCAGCTTGGCCGGGACAGGGGAGGGTGGTGAGCAGTTCTTC.

CDR3 nucleotide sequence: TGTGCCAGCAGCCCGACAGGCCCGATGAACACTGAAGCTTTCTTT. This translates into CASSPTGPMNTEAFF. This chain joins TRBV7-2 and TRBJ1-1; possible D gene TRBD1, 6 bases. With 5 bases removed from V and 0 bases from J, the gap between germline ends came to 13 bases. Germline CDR1 SGHTA, CDR2 FQGNSA. The CDR3 contains 15 residues.

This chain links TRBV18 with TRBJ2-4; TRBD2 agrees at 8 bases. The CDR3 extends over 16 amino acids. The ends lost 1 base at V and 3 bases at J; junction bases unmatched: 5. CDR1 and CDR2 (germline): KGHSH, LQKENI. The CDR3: CASSPLSGVGKNIQYF. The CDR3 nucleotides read TGTGCCAGCTCACCACTTAGCGGGGTTGGCAAAAACATTCAGTACTTC.

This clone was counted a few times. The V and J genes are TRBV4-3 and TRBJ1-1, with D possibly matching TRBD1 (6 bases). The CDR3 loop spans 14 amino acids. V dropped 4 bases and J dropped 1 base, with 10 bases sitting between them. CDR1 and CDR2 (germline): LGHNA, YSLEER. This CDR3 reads CASSRDTSNTEAFF. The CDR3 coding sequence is TGCGCCAGCAGCCGGGACACTTCGAACACTGAAGCTTTCTTT.

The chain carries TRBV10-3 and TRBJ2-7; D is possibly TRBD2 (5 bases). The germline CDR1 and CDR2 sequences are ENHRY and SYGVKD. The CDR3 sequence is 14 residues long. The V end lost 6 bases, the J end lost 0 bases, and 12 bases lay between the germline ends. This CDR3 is CAISALVSSYEQYF. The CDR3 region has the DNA TGTGCCATCAGCGCACTAGTAAGCTCCTACGAGCAGTACTTC.

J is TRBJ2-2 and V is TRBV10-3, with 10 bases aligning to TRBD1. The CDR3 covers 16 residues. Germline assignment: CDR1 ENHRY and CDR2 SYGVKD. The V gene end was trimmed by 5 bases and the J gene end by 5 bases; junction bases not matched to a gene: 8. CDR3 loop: CAISFRDRGATGELFF. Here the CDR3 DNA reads TGTGCCATCAGTTTCCGGGACAGGGGAGCGACCGGGGAGCTGTTTTTT.

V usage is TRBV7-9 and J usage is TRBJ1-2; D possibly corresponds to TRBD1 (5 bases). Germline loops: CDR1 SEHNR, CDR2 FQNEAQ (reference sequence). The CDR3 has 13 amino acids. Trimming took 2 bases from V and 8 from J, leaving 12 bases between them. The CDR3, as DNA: TGTGCCAGCAGCTTATCCGGAGGGGAGGGCTACACCTTC. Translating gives CASSLSGGEGYTF.

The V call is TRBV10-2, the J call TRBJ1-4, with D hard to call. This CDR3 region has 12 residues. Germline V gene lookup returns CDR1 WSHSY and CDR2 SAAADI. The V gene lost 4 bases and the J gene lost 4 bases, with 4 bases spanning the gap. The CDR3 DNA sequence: TGCGCCAGCAGTGTCGTTAATGAAAAACTGTTTTTT. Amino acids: CASSVVNEKLFF.

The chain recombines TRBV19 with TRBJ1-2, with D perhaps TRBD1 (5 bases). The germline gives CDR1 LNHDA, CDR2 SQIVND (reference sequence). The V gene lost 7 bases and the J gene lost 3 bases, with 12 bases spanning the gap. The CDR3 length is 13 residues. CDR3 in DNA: TGTGCCAGTAAAGACAGCAGTGACTATGGCTACACCTTC. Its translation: CASKDSSDYGYTF.